This T cell receptor beta chain was obtained from a study of control samples from healthy donors and cancer patients. Measured with immunoSEQ multiplex PCR; TCRdb has only the in-frame clones, and not every one. This sample has fewer than 200,000 clones, with around 93% found just once. After removal of 4 bases from V and 3 bases from J, the junction contained 6 bases not matched to a gene. The CDR3 loop spans 15 amino acids. Germline CDR1 is SGHRS and CDR2 is YFSETQ. The source of this sequence is a woman aged 55-70 years in good health. The chain couples TRBV5-1 to TRBJ1-1; 10 nucleotides align to TRBD1. Material: blood. In nucleotides, the CDR3 is TGCGCCAGCAGCAAGGAGGGGACAGGGGACACTGAAGCTTTCTTT. Residues: CASSKEGTGDTEAFF.